Presented here are 2 T cell receptor beta chains from one specimen sequenced in a study of PD-1 blockade in classical Hodgkin lymphoma. Patients all relapsed after autologous stem cell transplantation, and there was variation in brentuximab vedotin exposure. Assay: immunoSEQ multiplex PCR; the TCRdb copy retains only in-frame clones and omits some. Here the sample spans approximately 150,000 clones, 78% being singletons. Specimen: peripheral blood mononuclear cells (PBMCs), collected before the second cycle of nivolumab. All receptors derive from a human donor with classical Hodgkin lymphoma.

The rearrangement uses TRBV9 and TRBJ2-7, with 12 bases aligning to TRBD2. Per the germline V gene, CDR1 is SGDLS and CDR2 is YYNGEE. With 1 base clipped from V and 5 bases from J, the junction kept 4 bases outside the gene matches. This CDR3 has 15 amino acids. The CDR3 loop is CASSVLAGGPDEQYF. The CDR3 DNA sequence: TGTGCCAGCAGCGTACTAGCGGGGGGGCCGGACGAGCAGTACTTC. The variable domain in full, with the rest retrieved from reference TRBV9 and TRBJ2-7, is DSGVTQTPKHLITATGQRVTLRCSPRSGDLSVYWYQQSLDQGLQFLIQYYNGEERAKGNILERFSAQQFPDLHSELNLSSLELGDSALYFCASSVLAGGPDEQYFGPGTRLTVT.

The CDR3 sequence is CASSDDRGKAFF. CDR3 sequence (DNA): TGTGCCAGCAGCGATGACAGGGGGAAAGCTTTCTTT. This sequence joins TRBV2 and TRBJ1-1; TRBD1 aligns across 9 bases. Germline V gene sequence: CDR1 SNHLY, CDR2 FYNNEI. The CDR3 length is 12 residues. J gave up 9 bases and V 6 bases, and 5 bases lay outside the gene matches.